This is a list of T cell receptor beta chains from one sample in a study of blood T cell repertoires in COVID-19. Libraries were prepared by immunoSEQ multiplex PCR; TCRdb keeps only in-frame clonotypes and omits some of them. The sample carries 210,000 or so clones, approximately 87% recorded once. Sequencing used peripheral blood. These receptors originate from a woman in her 50s with acute or convalescent COVID-19. The CDR3 runs from the conserved cysteine through the conserved F or W. The order of the fields is J gene, V gene, clone size, D gene, CDR3 protein, CDR3 DNA. D genes are given only for firm matches. Clone size is given for some rows only: seen once, a few or many times, or a class if the clone is expanded.

J: TRBJ2-5; V: TRBV6-5; size: -; D: TRBD2; CDR3: CASSYKSGGRTETQYF; DNA: TGTGCCAGCAGTTACAAGTCGGGGGGGCGTACAGAGACCCAGTACTTC
J: TRBJ2-1; V: TRBV6-5; size: once; D: TRBD2; CDR3: CASSYSGSGGSMFF; DNA: TGTGCCAGCAGTTACTCAGGTAGCGGGGGGTCGATGTTCTTC
J: TRBJ2-1; V: TRBV10-1; size: -; D: TRBD2; CDR3: CASIGGGPGNEQFF; DNA: TGCGCCAGCATTGGGGGAGGGCCGGGGAATGAGCAGTTCTTC
J: TRBJ2-2; V: TRBV7-2; size: -; D: TRBD2; CDR3: CASSRRLGTSSPGELFF; DNA: TGTGCCAGCAGCCGGAGGTTGGGGACTAGCTCCCCCGGGGAGCTGTTTTTT
J: TRBJ1-6; V: TRBV9; size: -; D: -; CDR3: CASSVVEYSPLHF; DNA: TGTGCCAGCAGCGTAGTAGAGTATTCACCCCTCCACTTT
J: TRBJ1-1; V: TRBV30; size: -; D: -; CDR3: CAWSVEGNTEAFF; DNA: TGTGCCTGGAGTGTTGAGGGGAACACTGAAGCTTTCTTT
J: TRBJ2-1; V: TRBV7-8; size: -; D: TRBD2; CDR3: CASRGTSGYEQFF; DNA: TGTGCCAGCAGGGGGACTAGCGGGTATGAGCAGTTCTTC
J: TRBJ2-7; V: TRBV7-8; size: -; D: -; CDR3: CASSLAGRYEQYF; DNA: TGTGCCAGCAGCTTGGCAGGGCGCTACGAGCAGTACTTC
J: TRBJ2-7; V: TRBV18; size: -; D: TRBD1; CDR3: CASSPHVTGSHEQYF; DNA: TGTGCCAGCTCACCACACGTGACAGGGAGCCACGAGCAGTACTTC
J: TRBJ1-6; V: TRBV6-5; size: once; D: -; CDR3: CASSYVGPNNSPLHF; DNA: TGTGCCAGCAGCTACGTGGGGCCAAATAATTCACCCCTCCACTTT
J: TRBJ2-6; V: TRBV18; size: -; D: -; CDR3: CASSPREGANVLTF; DNA: TGTGCCAGCTCACCCCGGGAGGGGGCCAACGTCCTGACTTTC
J: TRBJ1-2; V: TRBV10-1; size: few; D: TRBD1; CDR3: CASRGHRGQDYGYTF; DNA: TGCGCCAGCAGAGGACACAGGGGGCAGGACTATGGCTACACCTTC
J: TRBJ1-5; V: TRBV27; size: -; D: -; CDR3: CASSGGRTTQPQHF; DNA: TGTGCCAGCTCGGGGGGGCGGACGACTCAGCCCCAGCATTTT
J: TRBJ2-2; V: TRBV29-1; size: -; D: -; CDR3: CSVDGSAGELFF; DNA: TGCAGCGTTGACGGGAGCGCCGGGGAGCTGTTTTTT
J: TRBJ1-1; V: TRBV5-8; size: -; D: -; CDR3: CASRLGHANTEAFF; DNA: TGTGCCAGCAGACTAGGGCACGCGAACACTGAAGCTTTCTTT
J: TRBJ1-1; V: TRBV6-5; size: -; D: -; CDR3: CASFTIRGGTEAFF; DNA: TGTGCCAGCTTCACCATCCGTGGGGGGACTGAAGCTTTCTTT
J: TRBJ1-2; V: TRBV10-3; size: -; D: -; CDR3: CAISFVRADGYTF; DNA: TGTGCCATCAGTTTCGTCAGGGCGGATGGCTACACCTTC
J: TRBJ2-3; V: TRBV7-2; size: few; D: TRBD2; CDR3: CASSLPRALAGGSTDTQYF; DNA: TGTGCCAGCAGCTTACCCCGAGCGCTAGCGGGGGGAAGCACAGATACGCAGTATTTT
J: TRBJ2-7; V: TRBV5-5; size: once; D: -; CDR3: CASSYTGSTYEQYF; DNA: TGTGCCAGCAGCTATACAGGGAGCACCTACGAGCAGTACTTC
J: TRBJ1-2; V: TRBV19; size: -; D: TRBD1; CDR3: CASRDSGTVYGYTF; DNA: TGTGCCAGTAGAGACTCCGGGACAGTTTATGGCTACACCTTC
J: TRBJ1-5; V: TRBV2; size: -; D: TRBD1; CDR3: CASSVAGGHQPQHF; DNA: TGTGCCAGCAGTGTGGCAGGGGGCCATCAGCCCCAGCATTTT
J: TRBJ2-7; V: TRBV3-1/TRBV3-2; size: -; D: TRBD2; CDR3: CASSPSGGAREQYF; DNA: TGTGCCAGCAGCCCAAGCGGGGGGGCCCGGGAGCAGTACTTC
J: TRBJ2-7; V: TRBV7-2; size: -; D: TRBD2; CDR3: CASSLVVGGAYEQYF; DNA: TGTGCCAGCAGCTTAGTGGTGGGGGGGGCCTACGAGCAGTACTTC
J: TRBJ2-3; V: TRBV6-4; size: -; D: TRBD1; CDR3: CASSAQGQGFSDTQYF; DNA: TGTGCCAGCAGTGCCCAGGGACAGGGGTTTTCAGATACGCAGTATTTT